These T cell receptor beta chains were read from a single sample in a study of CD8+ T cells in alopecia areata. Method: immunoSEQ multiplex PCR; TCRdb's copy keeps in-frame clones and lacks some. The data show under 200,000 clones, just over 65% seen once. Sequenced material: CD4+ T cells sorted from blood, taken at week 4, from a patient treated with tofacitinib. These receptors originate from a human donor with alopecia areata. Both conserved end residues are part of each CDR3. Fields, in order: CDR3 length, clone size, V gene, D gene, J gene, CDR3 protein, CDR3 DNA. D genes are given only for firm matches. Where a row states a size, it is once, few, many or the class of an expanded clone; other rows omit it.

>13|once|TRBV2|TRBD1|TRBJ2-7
CASSEGQGTEQYF
TGTGCCAGCAGTGAGGGACAGGGAACCGAGCAGTACTTC
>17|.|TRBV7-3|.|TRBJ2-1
CASSLMGGPSIANEQFF
TGTGCCAGCAGCTTAATGGGAGGTCCCTCTATAGCCAATGAGCAGTTCTTC
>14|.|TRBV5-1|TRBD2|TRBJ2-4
CASSLDSGGDIQYF
TGCGCCAGCAGCTTGGACTCGGGGGGAGACATTCAGTACTTC
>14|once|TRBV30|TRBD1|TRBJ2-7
CAWGRGTVSYEQYF
TGTGCCTGGGGAAGAGGGACAGTCTCCTACGAGCAGTACTTC
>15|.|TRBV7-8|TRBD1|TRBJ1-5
CATLVGTGAGEPQHF
TGTGCCACCCTAGTTGGAACAGGGGCCGGGGAGCCCCAGCATTTT
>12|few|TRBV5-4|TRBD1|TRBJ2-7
CASSRDSYEQYF
TGTGCCAGCAGCCGGGACAGCTACGAGCAGTACTTC
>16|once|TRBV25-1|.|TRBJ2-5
CASSPPRVQWGETQYF
TGTGCCAGCAGTCCACCTAGGGTCCAGTGGGGAGAGACCCAGTACTTC
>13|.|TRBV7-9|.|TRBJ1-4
CASSRGLTEKLFF
TGTGCCAGCAGCCGCGGACTGACTGAAAAACTGTTTTTT
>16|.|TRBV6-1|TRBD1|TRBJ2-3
CASSALTGGSTDTQYF
TGTGCCAGCAGTGCTTTGACAGGGGGTAGCACAGATACGCAGTATTTT
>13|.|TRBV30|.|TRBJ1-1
CAWSVQRDTEAFF
TGTGCCTGGAGTGTACAAAGGGACACTGAAGCTTTCTTT
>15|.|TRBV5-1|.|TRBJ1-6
CASSLGWASNSPLHF
TGCGCCAGCAGCTTAGGATGGGCTTCGAATTCACCCCTCCACTTT
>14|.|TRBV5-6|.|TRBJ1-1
CASRQDSSRAEAFF
TGTGCCAGCAGACAGGACAGCTCTCGGGCTGAAGCTTTCTTT
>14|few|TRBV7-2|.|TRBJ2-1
CASSFGSSYNEQFF
TGTGCCAGCAGCTTCGGAAGCTCCTACAATGAGCAGTTCTTC
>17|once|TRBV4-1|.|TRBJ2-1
CASSQDRGGHKYNEQFF
TGCGCCAGCAGCCAAGATCGCGGGGGCCACAAGTACAATGAGCAGTTCTTC
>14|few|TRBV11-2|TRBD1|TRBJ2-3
CASSLGTGADTQYF
TGTGCCAGCAGCTTAGGGACAGGAGCAGATACGCAGTATTTT
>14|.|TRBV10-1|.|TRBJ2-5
CASSNNAGVETQYF
TGCGCCAGCAGTAATAATGCTGGGGTGGAGACCCAGTACTTC
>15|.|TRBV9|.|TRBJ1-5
CASSVGGLSNQPQHF
TGTGCCAGCAGCGTAGGTGGTCTCAGCAATCAGCCCCAGCATTTT
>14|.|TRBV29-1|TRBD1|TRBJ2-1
CSALRQGAIDEQFF
TGCAGCGCACTCCGACAGGGGGCTATCGATGAGCAGTTCTTC
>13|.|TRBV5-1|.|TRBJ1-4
CASSVDPNEKLFF
TGCGCCAGCAGCGTGGATCCTAATGAAAAACTGTTTTTT
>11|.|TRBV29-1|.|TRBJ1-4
CSVEGAGKLFF
TGCAGCGTTGAAGGGGCGGGAAAACTGTTTTTT
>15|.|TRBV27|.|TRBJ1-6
CASSLQGNIDSPLHF
TGTGCCAGCAGTTTACAGGGGAATATTGATTCACCCCTCCACTTT
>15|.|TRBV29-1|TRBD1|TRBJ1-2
CSVGGTGQRNHGYTF
TGCAGCGTTGGGGGGACAGGCCAAAGAAACCACGGCTACACCTTC